Below, one T cell receptor beta chain is given with its context. Germline V gene sequence: CDR1 SQVTM, CDR2 ANQGSEA. The CDR3 spans 15 residues. The sample is drawn from a study of T cells expressing NK-cell markers. TCRdb re-called the 5' RACE reads; one entry per CDR3 protein, DNA not given. Its table lists approximately 440,000 distinct CDR3 sequences. The clonotype comes from a woman aged 45-60 years in good health. The sample consisted of blood T cells: a sorted CD56 or NKG2C T cell subset, CD4+ or CD8+ T cells, or bulk PBMC T cells (not recorded which). The J gene is TRBJ2-1, the V gene TRBV29-1; TCRdb proposes TRBD1, but this gene call is untestable without DNA. The CDR3 loop reads CSVVGGAGGASEQFF.